The next 16 T cell receptor beta chains were all read from a single sample in a study of blood T cell repertoires in COVID-19. Profiled with immunoSEQ multiplex PCR; TCRdb holds only in-frame clones, not every one. The table records 35,000 to 40,000 clones, 84% of them present only once. The sequencing sample was made of peripheral blood. These TCRs come from a man in his 60s with COVID-19, enrolled during active disease.

The V gene is TRBV20-1, the J gene TRBJ2-7; D is unclear. This CDR3 is built from 11 residues. V was clipped by 5 bases and J by 2 bases, with 7 bases between them. Germline V gene lookup returns CDR1 DFQATT and CDR2 SNEGSKA (reference sequence). The CDR3 nucleotides are TGCAGTGCTCTTTCCGCCTACGAGCAGTACTTC. Amino acid sequence: CSALSAYEQYF.

J is TRBJ2-5 and V is TRBV5-4, with a tentative D call TRBD2 (5 bases). The V gene's germline CDR1 is SGHNT and CDR2 YYREEE (reference sequence). CDR3 length equals 12 residues. Trimming pared 6 bases from V and 5 bases from J, leaving 11 bases between. This CDR3 reads CASNSRGETQYF. In DNA form, the CDR3 reads TGTGCCAGCAACTCCCGAGGGGAGACCCAGTACTTC.

This clone was recorded once. The chain couples TRBV5-1 to TRBJ2-2; 8 nucleotides agree with TRBD1. The CDR3 contains 17 residues. Germline CDR1 and CDR2: SGHRS and YFSETQ. The V segment lost 0 bases and the J segment 4 bases; nucleotides outside the gene matches: 8. This chain's CDR3 is CASSLVRQGSGTGELFF. The CDR3 coding sequence is TGCGCCAGCAGCTTGGTGCGACAGGGGAGCGGCACCGGGGAGCTGTTTTTT.

The rearrangement joins TRBV5-1 to TRBJ1-1; the D gene is possibly TRBD1 (5 bases). CDR1 SGHRS and CDR2 YFSETQ come from the germline V gene. The CDR3 is 12 residues long. V dropped 4 bases and J dropped 4 bases, with 8 bases sitting between them. CDR3 nucleotide sequence: TGCGCCAGCAGCCCCGGGGGCACTGAAGCTTTCTTT. This encodes CASSPGGTEAFF.

The CDR3 region is CASSLYERKTFF. The CDR3 nucleotides are TGTGCCAGCAGTTTATACGAGCGGAAAACTTTCTTT. This chain connects TRBV28 to TRBJ1-1; D is undetermined. Trimming removed 1 base at V and 12 bases at J, with 12 bases between. The CDR3 contains 12 residues. The germline V gene has CDR1 MDHEN and CDR2 SYDVKM.

This chain joins TRBV27 and TRBJ1-2, with 7 bases identical to TRBD1. Trimming took 2 bases from V and 4 from J; bases not matched to a gene: 4. The CDR3 runs to 14 residues. Germline V gene lookup returns CDR1 MNHEY and CDR2 SMNVEV (reference sequence). For the CDR3, the DNA is TGTGCCAGCAGTTTAGATCAGGGGGGCTATGGCTACACCTTC. Its translation: CASSLDQGGYGYTF.

The chain links TRBV5-1 to TRBJ1-1, with a possible D match to TRBD1 (6 bases). Germline loops: CDR1 SGHRS, CDR2 YFSETQ. The CDR3 contains 15 residues. Trimming removed 0 bases from V and 1 base from J, with 10 bases in between. This CDR3 reads CASSLAGTQNTEAFF. CDR3 DNA sequence: TGCGCCAGCAGCTTGGCCGGGACACAGAACACTGAAGCTTTCTTT.

The CDR3 here is CASSPPNTHSGNTIYF. The CDR3 nucleotides are TGTGCCAGCTCACCACCGAATACTCACTCTGGAAACACCATATATTTT. The chain employs TRBV18 and TRBJ1-3, with D hard to call. Germline CDR1 KGHSH, CDR2 LQKENI. The V and J ends lost 0 bases and 0 bases respectively, with 9 bases between them. The CDR3 loop spans 16 amino acids. Complete variable domain (other parts from reference TRBV18 and TRBJ1-3): NAGVMQNPRHLVRRRGQEARLRCSPMKGHSHVYWYRQLPEEGLKFMVYLQKENIIDESGMPKERFSAEFPKEGPSILRIQQVVRGDSAAYFCASSPPNTHSGNTIYFGEGSWLTVV.

V and J are TRBV6-1 and TRBJ2-7, with D unresolved. The CDR3 is 13 amino acids. Germline CDR1 MNHNS, CDR2 SASEGT. V lost 2 bases and J 5 bases, leaving 10 bases between the germline ends. Here the CDR3 reads CASSEFLFDEQYF. The CDR3 region has the DNA TGTGCCAGCAGTGAATTTCTGTTTGACGAGCAGTACTTC.

The chain combines TRBV6-5 with TRBJ2-7; D is perhaps TRBD1 (5 bases). Germline-derived CDR1 and CDR2 are MNHEY and SVGAGI. This CDR3 is 15 amino acids long. V lost 7 bases to trimming and J lost 4 bases, with 20 bases between them. The CDR3 here is CASMVLGQSGYEQYF. DNA for the CDR3: TGTGCCAGCATGGTTCTTGGGCAATCAGGGTACGAGCAGTACTTC.

V and J are TRBV6-5 and TRBJ1-6; tentative D call: TRBD1 (6 bases). The CDR3 contains 14 residues. Germline values: CDR1 MNHEY, CDR2 SVGAGI. The V and J ends lost 4 bases and 9 bases respectively, with 13 bases between them. CDR3 DNA: TGTGCCAGCAGTTCCGGGACAAGGGCTTCACCCCTCCACTTT. It specifies CASSSGTRASPLHF.

The V call is TRBV7-3, the J call TRBJ1-1; D might be TRBD1 (5 bases). CDR3 size: 13 residues. The V end was cut by 1 base, the J end by 10 bases, with 13 bases between. Germline assignment: CDR1 SGHTA and CDR2 FQGTGA. The CDR3, as DNA: TGTGCCAGCAGCTTAAAGAGGGGAGGTACAGCTTTCTTT. Its protein is CASSLKRGGTAFF.

In this sample, this clone turned up a few times. The rearrangement links TRBV6-1 to TRBJ1-5; maybe TRBD1 (6 bases). Looked up from germline, CDR1 is MNHNS and CDR2 is SASEGT. The CDR3 has 13 amino acids. V was clipped by 3 bases and J by 7 bases, with 10 bases between them. The CDR3 DNA is TGTGCCAGCAGTGACAGGGGTGCCCAGCCCCAGCATTTT. Protein product: CASSDRGAQPQHF.

The CDR3 region is CASSQERGRGTTDTQYF. The CDR3 coding sequence is TGCGCCAGCAGCCAAGAGCGGGGGCGCGGGACCACAGATACGCAGTATTTT. The chain couples TRBV4-3 to TRBJ2-3, with D perhaps matching TRBD2 (7 bases). The V end was cut by 0 bases, the J end by 2 bases, with 15 bases between. Germline loops: CDR1 LGHNA, CDR2 YSLEER. This CDR3 spans 17 amino acids.

The chain carries TRBV19 and TRBJ1-5, with D possibly being TRBD1 (5 bases). CDR3 length: 15 residues. In germline, CDR1 is LNHDA, CDR2 SQIVND (reference sequence). Deletions cut 0 bases from V and 4 bases from J, with 10 bases between. CDR3 amino acids: CASSIEAGRNQPQHF. Here the CDR3 DNA reads TGTGCCAGTAGTATAGAGGCAGGGCGAAATCAGCCCCAGCATTTT.

This chain joins TRBV6-5 and TRBJ2-1; 8 bases map to TRBD1. V lost 11 bases to trimming and J lost 2 bases; unmatched junction nucleotides: 5. Germline CDR1 is MNHEY and CDR2 is SVGAGI. The CDR3 is made up of 13 amino acids. CDR3: CACDRGPYNEQFF. The CDR3 DNA is TGTGCCTGTGACAGGGGTCCCTACAATGAGCAGTTCTTC.